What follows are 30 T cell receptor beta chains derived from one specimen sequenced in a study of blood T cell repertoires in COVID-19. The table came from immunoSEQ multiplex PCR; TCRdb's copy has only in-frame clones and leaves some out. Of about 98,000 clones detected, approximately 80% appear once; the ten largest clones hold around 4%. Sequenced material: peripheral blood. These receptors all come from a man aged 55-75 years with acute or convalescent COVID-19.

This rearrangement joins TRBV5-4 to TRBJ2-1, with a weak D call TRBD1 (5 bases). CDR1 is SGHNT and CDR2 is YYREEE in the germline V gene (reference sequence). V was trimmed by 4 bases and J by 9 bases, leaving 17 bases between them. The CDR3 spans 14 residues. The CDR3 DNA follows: TGTGCCAGCAGCCCGTCATCACAGGTTGCTGAGCAGTTCTTC. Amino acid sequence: CASSPSSQVAEQFF.

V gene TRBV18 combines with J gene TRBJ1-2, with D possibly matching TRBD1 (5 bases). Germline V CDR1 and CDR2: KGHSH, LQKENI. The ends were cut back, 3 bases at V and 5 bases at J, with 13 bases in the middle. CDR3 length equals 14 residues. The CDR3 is CASSPTTEPYGYTF. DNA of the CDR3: TGTGCCAGCTCACCTACGACAGAACCTTATGGCTACACCTTC.

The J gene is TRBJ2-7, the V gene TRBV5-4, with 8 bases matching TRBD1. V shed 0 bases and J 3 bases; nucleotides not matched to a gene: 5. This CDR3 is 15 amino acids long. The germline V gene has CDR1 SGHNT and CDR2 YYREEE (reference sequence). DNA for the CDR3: TGTGCCAGCAGCTTGGTCGGGACAGGAAACTACGAGCAGTACTTC. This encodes CASSLVGTGNYEQYF.

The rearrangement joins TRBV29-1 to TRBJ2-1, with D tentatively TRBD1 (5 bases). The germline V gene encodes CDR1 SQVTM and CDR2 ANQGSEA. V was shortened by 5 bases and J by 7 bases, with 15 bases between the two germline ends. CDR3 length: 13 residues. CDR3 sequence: CSVPRVPSNEQFF. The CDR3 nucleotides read TGCAGCGTTCCCAGGGTACCCAGTAATGAGCAGTTCTTC.

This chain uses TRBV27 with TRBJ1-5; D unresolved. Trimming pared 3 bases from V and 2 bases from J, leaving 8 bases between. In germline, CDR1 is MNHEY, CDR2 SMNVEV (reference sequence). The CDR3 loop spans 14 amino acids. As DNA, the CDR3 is TGTGCCAGCAGTTTTAGGCAGGGCAATCAGCCCCAGCATTTT. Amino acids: CASSFRQGNQPQHF.

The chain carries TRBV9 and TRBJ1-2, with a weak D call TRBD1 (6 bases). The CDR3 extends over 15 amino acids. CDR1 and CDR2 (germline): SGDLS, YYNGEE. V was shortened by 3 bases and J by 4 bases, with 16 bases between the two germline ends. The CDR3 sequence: CASSERGEGLYGYTF. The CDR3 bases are TGTGCCAGCAGCGAGAGGGGGGAGGGCCTCTATGGCTACACCTTC.

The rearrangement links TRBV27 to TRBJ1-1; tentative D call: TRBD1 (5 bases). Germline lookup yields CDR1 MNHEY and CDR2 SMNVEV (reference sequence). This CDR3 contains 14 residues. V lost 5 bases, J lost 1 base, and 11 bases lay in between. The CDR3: CASSRGEGNTEAFF. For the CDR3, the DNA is TGTGCCAGCAGTCGGGGGGAGGGGAACACTGAAGCTTTCTTT.

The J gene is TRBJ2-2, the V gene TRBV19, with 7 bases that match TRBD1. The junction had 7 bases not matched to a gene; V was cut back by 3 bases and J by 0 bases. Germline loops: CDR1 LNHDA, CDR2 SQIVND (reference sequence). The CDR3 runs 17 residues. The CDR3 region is CASSMNRGITNTGELFF. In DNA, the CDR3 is TGTGCCAGTAGTATGAACAGGGGAATCACGAACACCGGGGAGCTGTTTTTT.

The chain's CDR3 is CASSAGSGYEQYV. For the CDR3, the DNA is TGCGCCAGCAGTGCCGGGAGTGGGTACGAGCAGTACGTC. J is TRBJ2-7 and V is TRBV10-1, with D maybe TRBD2 (6 bases). This CDR3 region has 13 residues. Germline V CDR1 and CDR2: WNHNN, SYGVQD (reference sequence). V dropped 4 bases and J dropped 4 bases, with 11 bases sitting between them.

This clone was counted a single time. CDR3 DNA sequence: TGTGCCAGCAGCCCGACAGGGATCCCTGAAGCTTTCTTT. Its protein product is CASSPTGIPEAFF. V and J are TRBV7-9 and TRBJ1-1; TRBD1 matches at 7 bases. The germline V gene encodes CDR1 SEHNR and CDR2 FQNEAQ (reference sequence). The junction had 6 bases not matched to a gene; V was cut back by 5 bases and J by 6 bases. This CDR3 has 13 amino acids.

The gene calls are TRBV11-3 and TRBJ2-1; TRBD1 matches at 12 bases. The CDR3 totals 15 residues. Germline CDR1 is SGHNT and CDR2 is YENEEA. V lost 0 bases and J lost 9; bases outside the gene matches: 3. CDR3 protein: CASSLDGTGGGEQFF. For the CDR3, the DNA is TGTGCCAGCAGCTTAGATGGGACAGGGGGCGGTGAGCAGTTCTTC.

CDR3 residues: CAWSVQQTSEAFF. Here the CDR3 DNA reads TGTGCCTGGAGTGTACAACAGACCAGCGAAGCTTTCTTT. The V gene is TRBV30, the J gene TRBJ1-1; D remains ambiguous. The germline CDR1 and CDR2 sequences are GTSNPN and SVGIG (reference sequence). The CDR3 is 13 amino acids. Trimming took 0 bases from V and 8 from J, leaving 13 bases between them.

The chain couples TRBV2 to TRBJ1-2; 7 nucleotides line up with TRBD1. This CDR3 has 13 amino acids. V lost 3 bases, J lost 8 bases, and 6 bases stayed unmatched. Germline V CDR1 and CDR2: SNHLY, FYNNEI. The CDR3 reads CASSDDRVGGYTF. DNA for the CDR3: TGTGCCAGCAGTGACGACAGGGTGGGAGGCTACACCTTC. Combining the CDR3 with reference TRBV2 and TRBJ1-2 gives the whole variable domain EPEVTQTPSHQVTQMGQEVILRCVPISNHLYFYWYRQILGQKVEFLVSFYNNEISEKSEIFDDQFSVERPDGSNFTLKIRSTKLEDSAMYFCASSDDRVGGYTFGSGTRLTVV.

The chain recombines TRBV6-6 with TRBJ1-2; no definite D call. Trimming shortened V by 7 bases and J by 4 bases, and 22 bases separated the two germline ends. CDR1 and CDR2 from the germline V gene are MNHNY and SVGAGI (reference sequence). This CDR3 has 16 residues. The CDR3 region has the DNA TGTGCCAGCACCTCAATCCCACAACGGGTTTCCTATGGCTACACCTTC. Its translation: CASTSIPQRVSYGYTF.

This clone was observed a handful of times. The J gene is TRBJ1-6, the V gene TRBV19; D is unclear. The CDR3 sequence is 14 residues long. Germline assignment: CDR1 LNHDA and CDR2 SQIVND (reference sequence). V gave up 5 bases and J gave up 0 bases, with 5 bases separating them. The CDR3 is CASSEGSYNSPLHF. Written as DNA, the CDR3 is TGTGCCAGTAGTGAGGGCTCCTATAATTCACCCCTCCACTTT. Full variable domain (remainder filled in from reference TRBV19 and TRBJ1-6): DGGITQSPKYLFRKEGQNVTLSCEQNLNHDAMYWYRQDPGQGLRLIYYSQIVNDFQKGDIAEGYSVSREKKESFPLTVTSAQKNPTAFYLCASSEGSYNSPLHFGNGTRLTVT.

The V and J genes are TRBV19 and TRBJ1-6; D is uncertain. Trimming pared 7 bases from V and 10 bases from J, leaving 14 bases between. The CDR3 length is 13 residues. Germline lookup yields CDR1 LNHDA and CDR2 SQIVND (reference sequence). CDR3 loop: CASTLAFQSPLHF. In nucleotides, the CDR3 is TGTGCCAGTACGCTAGCCTTTCAATCACCCCTCCACTTT.

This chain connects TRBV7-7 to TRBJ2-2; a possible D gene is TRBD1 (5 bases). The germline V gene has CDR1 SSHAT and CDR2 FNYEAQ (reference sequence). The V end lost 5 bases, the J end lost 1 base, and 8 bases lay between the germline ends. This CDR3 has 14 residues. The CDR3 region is CASSPDRNTGELFF. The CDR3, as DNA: TGTGCCAGCAGCCCCGACAGGAACACCGGGGAGCTGTTTTTT.

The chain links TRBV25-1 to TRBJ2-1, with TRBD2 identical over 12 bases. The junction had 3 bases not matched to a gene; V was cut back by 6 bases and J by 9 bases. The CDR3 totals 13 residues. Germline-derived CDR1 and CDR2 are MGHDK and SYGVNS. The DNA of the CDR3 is TGTGCCAGCAGGACTAGCGGGAGTGGTGAGCAGTTCTTC. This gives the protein CASRTSGSGEQFF.

CDR3 DNA: TGCGCCAGCAGCCAAGAGTTTTGGGGGGCTGATACAGGGGGCGGCTATGGCTACACCTTC. Translating it yields CASSQEFWGADTGGGYGYTF. This chain joins TRBV4-1 and TRBJ1-2, with TRBD1 identical over 9 bases. Germline V gene data show CDR1 as MGHRA and CDR2 as YSYEKL. V dropped 0 bases and J dropped 4; count of bases not matched to a gene: 18. This CDR3 has 20 residues.

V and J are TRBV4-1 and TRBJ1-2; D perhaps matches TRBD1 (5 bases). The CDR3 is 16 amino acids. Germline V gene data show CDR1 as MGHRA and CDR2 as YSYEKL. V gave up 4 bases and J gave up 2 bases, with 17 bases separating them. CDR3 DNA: TGCGCCAGCAGCCTGGATCCCAGGGCCTCCAACTATGGCTACACCTTC. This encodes CASSLDPRASNYGYTF.

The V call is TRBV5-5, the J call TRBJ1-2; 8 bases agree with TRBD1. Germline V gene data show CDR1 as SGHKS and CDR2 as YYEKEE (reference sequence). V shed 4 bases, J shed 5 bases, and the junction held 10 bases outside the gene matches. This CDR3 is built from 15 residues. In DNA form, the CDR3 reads TGTGCCAGCAGCCAGAAGACAGGGGCAACTTATGGCTACACCTTC. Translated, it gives CASSQKTGATYGYTF.

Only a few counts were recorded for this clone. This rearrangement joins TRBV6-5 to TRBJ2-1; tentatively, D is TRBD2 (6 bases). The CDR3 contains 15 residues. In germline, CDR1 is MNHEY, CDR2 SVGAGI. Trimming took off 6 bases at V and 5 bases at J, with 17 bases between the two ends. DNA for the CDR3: TGTGCCAGCAGCATGAGCGGGCAGCCGAACAATGAGCAGTTCTTC. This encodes CASSMSGQPNNEQFF.

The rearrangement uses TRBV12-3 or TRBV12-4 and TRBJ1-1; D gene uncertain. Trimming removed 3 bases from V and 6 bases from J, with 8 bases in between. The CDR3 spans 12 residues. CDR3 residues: CASSLGRPEAFF. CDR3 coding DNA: TGTGCCAGCAGTTTGGGGAGACCTGAAGCTTTCTTT.

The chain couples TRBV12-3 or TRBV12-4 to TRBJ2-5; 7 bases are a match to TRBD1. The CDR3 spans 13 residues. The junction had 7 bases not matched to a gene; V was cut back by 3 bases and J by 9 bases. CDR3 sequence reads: CASSFRGSSAQYF. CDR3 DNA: TGTGCCAGCAGTTTCAGGGGGAGCTCGGCCCAGTACTTC.

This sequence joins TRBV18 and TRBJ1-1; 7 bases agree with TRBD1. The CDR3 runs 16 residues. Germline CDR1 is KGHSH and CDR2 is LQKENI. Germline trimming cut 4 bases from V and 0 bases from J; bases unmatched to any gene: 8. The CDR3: CASSLAGTAMNTEAFF. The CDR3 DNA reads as TGTGCCAGCTCACTCGCCGGGACAGCCATGAACACTGAAGCTTTCTTT.

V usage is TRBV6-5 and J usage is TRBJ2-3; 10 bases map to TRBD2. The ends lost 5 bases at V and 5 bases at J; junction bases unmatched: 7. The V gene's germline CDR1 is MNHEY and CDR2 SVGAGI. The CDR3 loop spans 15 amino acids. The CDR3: CASSKRGGAEDTQYF. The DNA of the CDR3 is TGTGCCAGCAGTAAGCGGGGGGGCGCAGAAGATACGCAGTATTTT.

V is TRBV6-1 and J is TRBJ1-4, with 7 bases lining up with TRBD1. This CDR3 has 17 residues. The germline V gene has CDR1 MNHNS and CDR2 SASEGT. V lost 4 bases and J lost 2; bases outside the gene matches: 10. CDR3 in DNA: TGTGCCAGCAGTGCCCTCGACAGGGCGCGCACTAATGAAAAACTGTTTTTT. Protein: CASSALDRARTNEKLFF.

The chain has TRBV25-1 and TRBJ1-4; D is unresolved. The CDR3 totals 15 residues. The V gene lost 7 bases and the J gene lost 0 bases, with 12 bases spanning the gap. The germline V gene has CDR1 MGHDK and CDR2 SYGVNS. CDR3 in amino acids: CASTRNGATNEKLFF. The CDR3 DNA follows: TGTGCCAGCACTCGAAACGGTGCAACTAATGAAAAACTGTTTTTT.

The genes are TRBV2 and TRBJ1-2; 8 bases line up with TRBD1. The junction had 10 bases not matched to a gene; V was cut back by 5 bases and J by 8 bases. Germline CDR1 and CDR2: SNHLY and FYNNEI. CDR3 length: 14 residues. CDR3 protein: CASSPGQAAGGYTF. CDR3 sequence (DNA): TGTGCCAGCAGTCCGGGACAGGCCGCGGGGGGCTACACCTTC.

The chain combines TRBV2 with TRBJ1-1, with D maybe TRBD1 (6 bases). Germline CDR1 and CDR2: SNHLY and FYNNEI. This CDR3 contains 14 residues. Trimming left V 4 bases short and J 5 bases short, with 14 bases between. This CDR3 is CASSVSGVGTEAFF. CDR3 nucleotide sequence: TGTGCCAGCAGTGTATCAGGGGTGGGGACTGAAGCTTTCTTT.